A single sample gave rise to the 17 T cell receptor beta chains below, sequenced in a study of T cells in Graves' hyperthyroidism and ophthalmopathy (dated by TCRdb to the late 2010s). The method behind the library was multiplex PCR. The listed sequencing device is Illumina HiSeq 2000. Amplification of TCR beta CDR3 regions was carried out from RNA transcripts. For the first round of RT-PCR on the TCR CDR3, the HTBI primer set was used together with the Qiagen OneStep RT-PCR kit. The public reads were quality trimmed at Q25 with fastp and then assembled into clones with MiXCR by TCRdb, keeping productive beta chains. A single entry per CDR3 protein holds the most common genes and DNA from its merged rows. Here the sample has 660,000 or so distinct CDR3 sequences; nearly 45% occur a single time. Approximately 6.8% of the sample rests with the top ten. Sequenced material: peripheral blood or thyroid tissue (not recorded which). Receptors were obtained from an adult man with Graves' disease, either hyperthyroidism or ophthalmopathy (not recorded which).

This clonotype was recorded a few times. The CDR3 reads CASSSQHGVRFALVYEQYF. In DNA, the CDR3 is TGTGCCAGCAGCTCCCAACATGGGGTACGGTTCGCTCTGGTATACGAGCAGTACTTC. The chain is built from TRBV7-9 and TRBJ2-7; D is ambiguous. Germline V CDR1 and CDR2: SEHNR, FQNEAQ (reference sequence). V lost 4 bases and J 4 bases, leaving 29 bases between the germline ends. CDR3 length equals 19 residues. The whole variable domain, remainder taken from reference TRBV7-9 and TRBJ2-7, is DTGVSQNPRHKITKRGQNVTFRCDPISEHNRLYWYRQTLGQGPEFLTYFQNEAQLEKSRLLSDRFSAERPKGSFSTLEIQRTEQGDSAMYLCASSSQHGVRFALVYEQYFGPGTRLTVT.

V gene TRBV2 combines with J gene TRBJ1-6; possible D gene TRBD1, 6 bases. The CDR3 is 13 residues long. V was clipped by 11 bases and J by 6 bases, with 14 bases between them. Germline loops: CDR1 SNHLY, CDR2 FYNNEI. Written as DNA, the CDR3 is TGTGCCTCGTCAGGGGTCGGTAATTCACCCCTCCACTTT. It codes for CASSGVGNSPLHF.

Concerning this clonotype itself: Possible read error: a much larger clone is one base away. CDR3 DNA sequence: TGTGCCAGCAGACGGACCGGGACAGGGCAAGAGACCCAGTACTTC. It translates to CASRRTGTGQETQYF. This chain joins TRBV2 and TRBJ2-5, with 9 nucleotides matching TRBD1. Germline assignment: CDR1 SNHLY and CDR2 FYNNEI. The ends lost 6 bases at V and 2 bases at J; junction bases unmatched: 7. The CDR3 has 15 residues.

In this sample, this clonotype turned up a few times. V usage is TRBV7-9 and J usage is TRBJ1-6; D might be TRBD1 (6 bases). With 5 bases removed from V and 7 bases from J, the gap between germline ends came to 18 bases. Germline V gene lookup returns CDR1 SEHNR and CDR2 FQNEAQ (reference sequence). The CDR3 consists of 16 residues. CDR3 residues: CASSPQAGARNSPLHF. The CDR3 nucleotides are TGTGCCAGCAGCCCGCAGGCGGGGGCTCGAAATTCACCCCTCCACTTT.

This chain joins TRBV20-1 and TRBJ1-2, with D tentatively TRBD1 (5 bases). Trimming shortened V by 3 bases and J by 7 bases, and 9 bases separated the two germline ends. Germline loops: CDR1 DFQATT, CDR2 SNEGSKA (reference sequence). The CDR3 runs to 11 residues. In DNA form, the CDR3 reads TGCAGTGCTAGCGCGGGGGTTGGCTACACCTTC. It encodes CSASAGVGYTF.

The chain uses TRBV20-1 and TRBJ1-3, with a weak D call TRBD1 (5 bases). Trimming took off 6 bases at V and 2 bases at J, with 14 bases between the two ends. Germline loops: CDR1 DFQATT, CDR2 SNEGSKA (reference sequence). This CDR3 region has 14 residues. The CDR3, as DNA: TGCAGTGCAAAGGGGAGAGCCGCTGGAAACACCATATATTTT. It encodes CSAKGRAAGNTIYF.

The J gene is TRBJ2-6, the V gene TRBV10-3; no clear D gene. The CDR3 spans 16 residues. Germline V gives CDR1 ENHRY, CDR2 SYGVKD. V was pared by 6 bases and J by 1 base, with 13 bases between. CDR3 DNA: TGTGCCATCAGAGATGGCAGTCGTTCTGGGGCCAACGTCCTGACTTTC. It codes for CAIRDGSRSGANVLTF.

V gene TRBV2 combines with J gene TRBJ1-2; D is uncertain. The CDR3 has 14 residues. Trimming pared 9 bases from V and 2 bases from J, leaving 16 bases between. CDR1 is SNHLY, CDR2 FYNNEI, per germline. CDR3 DNA: TGTGCCAGAGATAGTCGGGAGACGAACTATGGCTACACCTTC. This codes for CARDSRETNYGYTF.

This clonotype was observed at least ten times. This chain links TRBV29-1 with TRBJ2-7, with 11 bases fitting TRBD1. V was clipped by 3 bases and J by 5 bases; unmatched bases: 3. The germline CDR1 and CDR2 sequences are SQVTM and ANQGSEA. The CDR3 has 13 residues. The CDR3 nucleotides are TGCAGCGTTGAGGACAGGGGGCTGAACGAGCAGTACTTC. It encodes CSVEDRGLNEQYF.

Remarks on this clonotype: Given a much more abundant clone one base away, this may be a read error. The genes are TRBV7-2 and TRBJ1-1; D gene unclear. The CDR3 has 13 residues. The germline V gene has CDR1 SGHTA and CDR2 FQGNSA. The germline V and J ends were trimmed by 2 bases and 3 bases, with 7 bases remaining between them. The CDR3 DNA is TGTGCCAGCAGCTTAAACCTGTACACTGAAGCTTTCTTT. Amino acids: CASSLNLYTEAFF.

This clonotype was counted at least ten times. An end of the junction differs from the germline gene, which may be a read error. The rearrangement links TRBV5-1 to TRBJ2-5; D remains unclear. This CDR3 is built from 11 residues. Germline V gives CDR1 SGHRS, CDR2 YFSETQ. The CDR3 reads CASRVGETQYF. DNA for the CDR3: TGTGCCAGCAGAGTCGGGGAGACCCAGTACTTC.

The J gene is TRBJ2-7, the V gene TRBV12-3 or TRBV12-4, with a tentative D call TRBD2 (5 bases). Trimming removed 3 bases from V and 2 bases from J, with 14 bases in between. The CDR3 extends over 15 amino acids. The CDR3, as DNA: TGTGCCAGCAGTTTTCCGGGAAAAGCACCCTACGAGCAGTACTTC. Its protein is CASSFPGKAPYEQYF.

This clonotype has just a few counts. V usage is TRBV9 and J usage is TRBJ2-7; D is ambiguous. This CDR3 region has 12 residues. Trimming removed 2 bases at V and 5 bases at J, with 8 bases between. CDR1 and CDR2 from the germline V gene are SGDLS and YYNGEE. The CDR3 loop is CASSVGPDEQYF. The CDR3, as DNA: TGTGCCAGCAGCGTTGGTCCGGACGAGCAGTACTTC.

This clonotype came up many times. This sequence joins TRBV7-9 and TRBJ2-7; perhaps TRBD2 as D (5 bases). Per germline, CDR1 SEHNR and CDR2 FQNEAQ (reference sequence). The V and J ends lost 4 bases and 5 bases respectively, with 15 bases between them. CDR3 length equals 14 residues. CDR3 nucleotide sequence: TGTGCCAGCAGCTACACAACTAGAGCTCACGAGCAGTACTTC. Encoded protein: CASSYTTRAHEQYF. Full variable domain (rest looked up from reference TRBV7-9 and TRBJ2-7): DTGVSQNPRHKITKRGQNVTFRCDPISEHNRLYWYRQTLGQGPEFLTYFQNEAQLEKSRLLSDRFSAERPKGSFSTLEIQRTEQGDSAMYLCASSYTTRAHEQYFGPGTRLTVT.

This chain uses TRBV29-1 with TRBJ2-7; D may be TRBD1 (6 bases). The germline V gene encodes CDR1 SQVTM and CDR2 ANQGSEA. Trimming removed 7 bases at V and 6 bases at J, with 19 bases between. The CDR3 runs 13 residues. CDR3 protein: CSALADSAGEQYF. The CDR3 region has the DNA TGCAGCGCCTTGGCGGACAGCGCCGGCGAGCAGTACTTC.

Notes on this clonotype: Compared with germline, one end of the junction differs, possibly owing to a read error. V gene TRBV2 combines with J gene TRBJ1-4, with 8 bases that match TRBD1. Per germline, CDR1 SNHLY and CDR2 FYNNEI. There are 14 residues in the CDR3. This CDR3 reads CASRGGDRTVGASF. The CDR3 DNA follows: TGTGCCAGCAGGGGGGGGGACAGGACCGTCGGAGCCTCATTT.

This clonotype was picked up many times. The chain combines TRBV7-9 with TRBJ2-5; the D gene is possibly TRBD2 (5 bases). CDR1 is SEHNR and CDR2 is FQNEAQ in the germline V gene (reference sequence). The length of the CDR3 is 12 residues. The V end lost 4 bases, the J end lost 4 bases, and 7 bases lay between the germline ends. The CDR3 loop is CASSSAGETQYF. CDR3 nucleotide sequence: TGTGCCAGCAGCTCCGCGGGAGAGACCCAGTACTTC.